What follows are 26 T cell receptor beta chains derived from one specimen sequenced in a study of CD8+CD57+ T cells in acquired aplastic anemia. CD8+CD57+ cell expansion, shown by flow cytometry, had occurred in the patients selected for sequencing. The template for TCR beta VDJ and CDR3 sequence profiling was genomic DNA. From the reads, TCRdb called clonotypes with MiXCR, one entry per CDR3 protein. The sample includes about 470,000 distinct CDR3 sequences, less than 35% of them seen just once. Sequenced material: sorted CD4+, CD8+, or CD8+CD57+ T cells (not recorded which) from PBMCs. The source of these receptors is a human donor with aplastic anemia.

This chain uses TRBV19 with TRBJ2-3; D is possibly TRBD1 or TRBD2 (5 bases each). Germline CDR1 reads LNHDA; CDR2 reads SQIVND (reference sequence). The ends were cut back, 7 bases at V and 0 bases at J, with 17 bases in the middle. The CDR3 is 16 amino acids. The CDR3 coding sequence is TGTGCCAGTACCGACCCCTCGGGGCCTAGCACAGATACGCAGTATTTT. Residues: CASTDPSGPSTDTQYF.

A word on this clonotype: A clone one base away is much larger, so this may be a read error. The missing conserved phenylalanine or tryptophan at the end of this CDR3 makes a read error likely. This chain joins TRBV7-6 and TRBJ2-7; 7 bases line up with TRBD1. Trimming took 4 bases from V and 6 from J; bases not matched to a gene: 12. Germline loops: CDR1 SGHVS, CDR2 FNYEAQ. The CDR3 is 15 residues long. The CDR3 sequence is CASSSTVGTVSEQYL. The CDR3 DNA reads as TGTGCCAGCAGCTCAACCGTGGGGACAGTTTCCGAGCAGTACCTC.

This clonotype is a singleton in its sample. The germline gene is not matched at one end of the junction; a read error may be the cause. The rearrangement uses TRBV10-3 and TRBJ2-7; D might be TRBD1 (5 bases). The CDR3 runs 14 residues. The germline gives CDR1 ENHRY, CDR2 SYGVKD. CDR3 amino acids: CASSSYRRAYEQYF. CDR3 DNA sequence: TGTGCCAGCAGTTCCTACAGGAGAGCCTACGAGCAGTACTTC.

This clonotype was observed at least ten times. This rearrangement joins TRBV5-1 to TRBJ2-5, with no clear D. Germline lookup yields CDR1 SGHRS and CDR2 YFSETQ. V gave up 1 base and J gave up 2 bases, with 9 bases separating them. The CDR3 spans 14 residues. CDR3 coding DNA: TGCGCCAGCAGCTTGTCCCCGTCTCAAGAGACCCAGTACTTC. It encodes CASSLSPSQETQYF.

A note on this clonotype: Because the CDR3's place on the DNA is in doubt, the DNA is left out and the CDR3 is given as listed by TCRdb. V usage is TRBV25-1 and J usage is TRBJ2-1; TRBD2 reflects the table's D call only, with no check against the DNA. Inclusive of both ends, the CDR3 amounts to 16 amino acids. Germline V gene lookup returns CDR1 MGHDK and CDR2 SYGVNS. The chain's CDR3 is CASRTFGARSYNEQFF.

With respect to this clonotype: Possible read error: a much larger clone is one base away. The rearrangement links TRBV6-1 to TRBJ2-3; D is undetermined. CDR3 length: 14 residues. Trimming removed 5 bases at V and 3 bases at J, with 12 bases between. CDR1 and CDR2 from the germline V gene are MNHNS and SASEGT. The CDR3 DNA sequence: TGTGCCAGCAGTCGTAAGATTTCGACAGATACGCAGTATTTT. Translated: CASSRKISTDTQYF.

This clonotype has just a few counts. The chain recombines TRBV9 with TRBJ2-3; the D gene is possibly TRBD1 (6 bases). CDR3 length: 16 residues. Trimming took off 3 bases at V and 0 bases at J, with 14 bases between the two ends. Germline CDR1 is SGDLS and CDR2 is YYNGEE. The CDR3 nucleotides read TGTGCCAGCAGCGCCATTCAGGGGCTGAGCACAGATACGCAGTATTTT. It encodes CASSAIQGLSTDTQYF.

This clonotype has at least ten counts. CDR3 region: CAISDEQLSYEQYF. The CDR3 DNA reads as TGTGCCATCAGTGATGAACAGCTCTCCTACGAGCAGTACTTC. The gene calls are TRBV10-3 and TRBJ2-7; D gene unclear. V dropped 3 bases and J dropped 0 bases, with 9 bases sitting between them. This CDR3 spans 14 amino acids. Looked up from germline, CDR1 is ENHRY and CDR2 is SYGVKD.

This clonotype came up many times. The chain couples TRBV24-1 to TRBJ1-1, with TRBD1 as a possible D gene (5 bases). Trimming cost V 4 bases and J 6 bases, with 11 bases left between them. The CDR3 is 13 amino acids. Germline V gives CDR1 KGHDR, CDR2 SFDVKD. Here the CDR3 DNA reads TGTGCCACCAGTGACCTCCGGGGACCTGAAGCTTTCTTT. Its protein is CATSDLRGPEAFF.

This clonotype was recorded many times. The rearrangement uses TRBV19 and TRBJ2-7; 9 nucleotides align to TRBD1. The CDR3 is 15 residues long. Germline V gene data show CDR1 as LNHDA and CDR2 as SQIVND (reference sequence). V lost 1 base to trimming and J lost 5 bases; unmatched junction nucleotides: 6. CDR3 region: CASSIGPGTGNEQYF. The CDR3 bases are TGTGCCAGTAGTATAGGTCCCGGGACAGGGAACGAGCAGTACTTC.

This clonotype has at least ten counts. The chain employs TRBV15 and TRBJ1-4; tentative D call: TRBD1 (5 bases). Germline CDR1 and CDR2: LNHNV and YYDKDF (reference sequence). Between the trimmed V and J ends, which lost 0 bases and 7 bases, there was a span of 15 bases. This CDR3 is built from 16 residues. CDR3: CATSRDSRGEVEKLFF. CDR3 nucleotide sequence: TGTGCCACCAGCAGAGATTCACGGGGGGAGGTTGAAAAACTGTTTTTT. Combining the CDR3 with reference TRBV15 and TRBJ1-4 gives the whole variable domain DAMVIQNPRYQVTQFGKPVTLSCSQTLNHNVMYWYQQKSSQAPKLLFHYYDKDFNNEADTPDNFQSRRPNTSFCFLDIRSPGLGDTAMYLCATSRDSRGEVEKLFFGSGTQLSVL.

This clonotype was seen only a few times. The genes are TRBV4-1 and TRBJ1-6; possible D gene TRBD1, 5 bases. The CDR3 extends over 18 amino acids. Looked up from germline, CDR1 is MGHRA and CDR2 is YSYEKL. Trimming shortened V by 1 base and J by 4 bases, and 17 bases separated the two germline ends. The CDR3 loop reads CASSQVVDSQAYNSPLHF. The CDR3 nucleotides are TGCGCCAGCAGCCAAGTCGTCGACAGCCAGGCTTATAATTCACCCCTCCACTTT.

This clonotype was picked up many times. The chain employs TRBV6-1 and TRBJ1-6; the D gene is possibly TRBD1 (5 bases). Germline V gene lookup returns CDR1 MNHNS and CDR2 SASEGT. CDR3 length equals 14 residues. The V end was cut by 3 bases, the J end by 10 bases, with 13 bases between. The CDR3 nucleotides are TGTGCCAGCAGTGAGCAGGGAAGAAGGTCACCCCTCCACTTT. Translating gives CASSEQGRRSPLHF.

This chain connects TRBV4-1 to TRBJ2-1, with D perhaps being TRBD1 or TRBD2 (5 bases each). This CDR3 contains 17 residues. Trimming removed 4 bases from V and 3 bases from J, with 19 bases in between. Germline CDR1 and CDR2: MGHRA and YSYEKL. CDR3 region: CASSRGRGQRGYNEQFF. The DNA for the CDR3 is TGCGCCAGCAGCCGAGGACGGGGCCAGAGAGGCTACAATGAGCAGTTCTTC.

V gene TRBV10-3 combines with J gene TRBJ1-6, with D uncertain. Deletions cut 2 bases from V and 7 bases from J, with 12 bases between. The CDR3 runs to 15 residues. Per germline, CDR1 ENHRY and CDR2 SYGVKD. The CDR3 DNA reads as TGTGCCATCAGTGAGGGGCTAGCGGAAAATTCACCCCTCCACTTT. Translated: CAISEGLAENSPLHF.

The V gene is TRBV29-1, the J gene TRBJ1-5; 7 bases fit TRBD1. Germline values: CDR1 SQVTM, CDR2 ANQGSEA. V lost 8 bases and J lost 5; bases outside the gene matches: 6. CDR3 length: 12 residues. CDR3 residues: CSPRQGDQPQHF. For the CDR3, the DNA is TGCAGCCCCCGGCAGGGGGATCAGCCCCAGCATTTT.

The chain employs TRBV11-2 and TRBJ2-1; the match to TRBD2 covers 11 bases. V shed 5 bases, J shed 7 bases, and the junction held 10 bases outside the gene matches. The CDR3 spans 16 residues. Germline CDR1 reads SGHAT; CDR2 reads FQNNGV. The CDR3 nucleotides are TGTGCCAGCAGCCCCTTTAGCGGGAGGGCCAATAATGAGCAGTTCTTC. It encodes CASSPFSGRANNEQFF.

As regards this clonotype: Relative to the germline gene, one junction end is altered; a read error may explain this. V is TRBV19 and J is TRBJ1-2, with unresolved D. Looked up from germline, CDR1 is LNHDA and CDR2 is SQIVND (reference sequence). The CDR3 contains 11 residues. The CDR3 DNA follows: TGTGCCAGTAAAAAATCTTATGGCAACACCTTC. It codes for CASKKSYGNTF.

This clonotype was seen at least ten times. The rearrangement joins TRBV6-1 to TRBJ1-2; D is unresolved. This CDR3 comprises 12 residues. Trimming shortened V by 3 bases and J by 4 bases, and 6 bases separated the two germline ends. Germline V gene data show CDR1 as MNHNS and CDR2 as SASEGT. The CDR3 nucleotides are TGTGCCAGCAGTGAGACACGCTATGGCTACACCTTC. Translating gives CASSETRYGYTF.

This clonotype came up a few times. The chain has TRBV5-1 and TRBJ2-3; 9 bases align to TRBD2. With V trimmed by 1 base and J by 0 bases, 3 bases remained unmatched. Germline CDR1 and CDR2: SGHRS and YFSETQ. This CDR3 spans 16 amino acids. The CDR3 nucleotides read TGCGCCAGCAGCTTGTCGCTAGCGGGGAGCACAGATACGCAGTATTTT. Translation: CASSLSLAGSTDTQYF.

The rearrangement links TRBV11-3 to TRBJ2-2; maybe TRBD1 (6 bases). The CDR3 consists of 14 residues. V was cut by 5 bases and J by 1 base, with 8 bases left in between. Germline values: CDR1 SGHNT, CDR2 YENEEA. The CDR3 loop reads CASSQGQNTGELFF. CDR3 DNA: TGTGCCAGCAGCCAGGGACAGAACACCGGGGAGCTGTTTTTT.

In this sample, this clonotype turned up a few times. CDR3 residues: CAYGTGRTGEQYF. CDR3 sequence (DNA): TGTGCCTATGGGACAGGGCGGACTGGCGAGCAGTACTTC. V gene TRBV30 combines with J gene TRBJ2-7; 9 nucleotides align to TRBD1. Per germline, CDR1 GTSNPN and CDR2 SVGIG (reference sequence). Trimming cost V 7 bases and J 6 bases; bases outside gene matches: 10. The CDR3 is 13 amino acids.

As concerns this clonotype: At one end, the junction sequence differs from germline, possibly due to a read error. The CDR3 loop reads CASTGLADGELFF. The CDR3 DNA is TGTGCCAGCACGGGACTAGCTGACGGGGAGCTGTTTTTC. This chain connects TRBV19 to TRBJ2-2; 9 bases match TRBD2. Germline CDR1 LNHDA, CDR2 SQIVND (reference sequence). The CDR3 has 13 residues.

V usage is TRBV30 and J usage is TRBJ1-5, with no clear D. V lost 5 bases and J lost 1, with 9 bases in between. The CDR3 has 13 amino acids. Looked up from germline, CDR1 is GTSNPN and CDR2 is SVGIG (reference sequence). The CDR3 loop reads CAWGQKSNQPQHF. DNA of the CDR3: TGTGCCTGGGGGCAGAAGAGCAATCAGCCCCAGCATTTT.

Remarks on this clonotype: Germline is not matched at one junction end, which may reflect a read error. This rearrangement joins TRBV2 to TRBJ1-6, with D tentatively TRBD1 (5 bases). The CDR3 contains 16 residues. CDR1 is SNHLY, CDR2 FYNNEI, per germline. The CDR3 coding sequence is TGTGCCAGCAGTGGCGCAGGGAGCTCCTATAATTCACCCCCCCACTTT. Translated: CASSGAGSSYNSPPHF.

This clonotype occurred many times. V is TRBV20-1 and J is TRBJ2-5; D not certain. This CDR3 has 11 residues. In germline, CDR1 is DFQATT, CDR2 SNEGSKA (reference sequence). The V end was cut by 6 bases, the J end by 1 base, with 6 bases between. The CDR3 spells CSAELQETQYF. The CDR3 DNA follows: TGCAGTGCCGAACTCCAAGAGACCCAGTACTTC.